A single sample is the source of the 17 T cell receptor beta chains below, sequenced in a study of blood T cells in healthy people across ages. Then a second PCR, running roughly 7 to 12 cycles, was carried out with a sample-barcoded 5' primer and a J-beta primer mix. TCRdb redid the calling of the 5' RACE reads with MiXCR, one entry per CDR3 protein. Of more than 1.4 million distinct CDR3 sequences listed, approximately 38% are singletons. Sequencing was done on a sample of blood. Receptors originate from a woman aged 18-29 years in good health.

The sample holds a few counts of this clonotype. V usage is TRBV15 and J usage is TRBJ2-1; D might be TRBD1 or TRBD2, each matching 5 bases. V was shortened by 0 bases and J by 3 bases, with 12 bases between the two germline ends. The CDR3 totals 16 residues. Germline V gives CDR1 LNHNV, CDR2 YYDKDF (reference sequence). CDR3 region: CATSRDPGALYNEQFF. CDR3 coding DNA: TGTGCCACCAGCAGAGACCCCGGGGCTCTCTACAATGAGCAGTTCTTC.

CDR3: CASSPSTQGAQETQFF. CDR3 sequence (DNA): TGTGCCAGCAGTCCGTCCACCCAGGGGGCACAAGAGACCCAGTTCTTC. V usage is TRBV12-3 or TRBV12-4 and J usage is TRBJ2-5, with 8 bases aligning to TRBD1. The J call is in doubt because the DNA end fits TRBJ2-1 better. CDR3 size: 16 residues.

This clonotype occurred a few times. CDR3 in amino acids: CASSDAGTPYNEQFF. CDR3 sequence (DNA): TGTGCCAGCAGTGATGCGGGGACACCTTACAATGAGCAGTTCTTC. The V gene is TRBV2, the J gene TRBJ2-1, with D possibly called TRBD1 or TRBD2 (6 bases each). CDR1 is SNHLY, CDR2 FYNNEI, per germline. Trimming removed 3 bases from V and 4 bases from J, with 13 bases in between. The CDR3 contains 15 residues. The complete variable domain, with remaining parts taken from reference TRBV2 and TRBJ2-1, reads EPEVTQTPSHQVTQMGQEVILRCVPISNHLYFYWYRQILGQKVEFLVSFYNNEISEKSEIFDDQFSVERPDGSNFTLKIRSTKLEDSAMYFCASSDAGTPYNEQFFGPGTRLTVL.

The chain is built from TRBV7-9 and TRBJ2-7; perhaps TRBD1 as D (5 bases). Looked up from germline, CDR1 is SEHNR and CDR2 is FQNEAQ (reference sequence). The CDR3 is made up of 14 amino acids. V was cut by 2 bases and J by 7 bases, with 15 bases left in between. In DNA, the CDR3 is TGTGCCAGCAGCTTAAGGGGCAACGGCGATGAGCAGTACTTC. Protein: CASSLRGNGDEQYF.

V and J are TRBV20-1 and TRBJ1-2; D is unclear. V lost 1 base and J lost 4, with 16 bases in between. Germline V gives CDR1 DFQATT, CDR2 SNEGSKA (reference sequence). This CDR3 spans 15 amino acids. CDR3 bases: TGCAGTGCTAGAGTTCAGGCCTCGACGGGCTATGGCTACACCTTC. This translates into CSARVQASTGYGYTF.

The chain recombines TRBV24-1 with TRBJ1-5; 9 bases line up with TRBD1. The CDR3 is 17 residues long. CDR1 and CDR2 from the germline V gene are KGHDR and SFDVKD. V was clipped by 2 bases and J by 5 bases; unmatched bases: 9. CDR3 in DNA: TGTGCCACCAGTGATTGGCACGGACAGGGGATTGATCAGCCCCAGCATTTT. Translation: CATSDWHGQGIDQPQHF.

The chain links TRBV11-2 to TRBJ2-5; tentative D call: TRBD2 (6 bases). The length of the CDR3 is 16 residues. Germline CDR1 reads SGHAT; CDR2 reads FQNNGV. V lost 4 bases to trimming and J lost 1 base, with 16 bases between them. In DNA, the CDR3 is TGTGCCAGCAGCTCCCCGAGGAGCGGGTTCCAAGAGACCCAGTACTTC. This sequence encodes CASSSPRSGFQETQYF.

V usage is TRBV27 and J usage is TRBJ2-3, with D perhaps TRBD2 (6 bases). Trimming stripped 7 bases from V and 4 bases from J, with 12 bases between. The CDR3 is made up of 13 amino acids. Per the germline V gene, CDR1 is MNHEY and CDR2 is SMNVEV (reference sequence). The CDR3, as DNA: TGTGCCAGCACCCGAGGGGAGGCAGATACGCAGTATTTT. It translates to CASTRGEADTQYF.

The V call is TRBV2, the J call TRBJ2-5; the match to TRBD2 covers 9 bases. The V segment lost 3 bases and the J segment 0 bases; nucleotides outside the gene matches: 8. The germline V gene has CDR1 SNHLY and CDR2 FYNNEI. The CDR3 consists of 17 residues. The CDR3 nucleotides read TGTGCCAGCAGTGAGCTGGGGCGGGGGGGAAACCAAGAGACCCAGTACTTC. Translating gives CASSELGRGGNQETQYF.

This clonotype was seen a single time. This chain connects TRBV30 to TRBJ1-5; 8 bases match TRBD1. The germline gives CDR1 GTSNPN, CDR2 SVGIG (reference sequence). The V and J ends lost 3 bases and 7 bases, in that order; junction bases with no gene match: 11. The CDR3 runs to 15 residues. The CDR3 spells CAWRGQGATRQPQHF. The DNA for the CDR3 is TGTGCCTGGAGGGGGCAGGGGGCGACCAGGCAGCCCCAGCATTTT.

The rearrangement uses TRBV7-8 and TRBJ1-1, with D unclear. Germline-derived CDR1 and CDR2 are SGHVS and FQNEAQ. The CDR3 is 14 residues long. Trimming shortened V by 7 bases and J by 2 bases, and 14 bases separated the two germline ends. The CDR3 coding sequence is TGTGCCAGCATCCTCAGGACGGGTAACACTGAAGCTTTCTTT. This gives the protein CASILRTGNTEAFF.

This chain uses TRBV4-1 with TRBJ2-6, with D perhaps TRBD1 (5 bases). CDR1 MGHRA and CDR2 YSYEKL come from the germline V gene. The germline V and J ends were trimmed by 1 base and 12 bases, with 13 bases remaining between them. This CDR3 comprises 14 residues. In DNA, the CDR3 is TGCGCCAGCAGCCAAGTGGGGCAGGGAAGCGTCCTGACTTTC. Encoded protein: CASSQVGQGSVLTF.

This chain uses TRBV3-1 with TRBJ1-4, with D uncertain. There are 16 residues in the CDR3. From germline, CDR1 is LGHDT and CDR2 YNNKEL (reference sequence). Between the trimmed V and J ends, which lost 4 bases and 10 bases, there was a span of 22 bases. The CDR3: CASSPPPSYFLGKLFF. DNA of the CDR3: TGTGCCAGCAGCCCCCCTCCCAGCTACTTTTTGGGAAAACTGTTTTTT.

The chain couples TRBV5-6 to TRBJ2-3, with unresolved D. V was clipped by 3 bases and J by 3 bases, with 8 bases between them. The CDR3 extends over 13 amino acids. In germline, CDR1 is SGHDT, CDR2 YYEEEE. This chain's CDR3 is CASSCDGTDTQYF. The CDR3 DNA sequence: TGTGCCAGCAGCTGTGATGGGACAGATACGCAGTATTTT.

This clonotype was counted only a few times. The rearrangement joins TRBV6-1 to TRBJ2-4, with D tentatively TRBD1 (6 bases). The assigned J gene may be wrong: the sequence end matches TRBJ2-7 better. Germline CDR1 reads MNHNS; CDR2 reads SASEGT. The CDR3 is made up of 15 amino acids. The CDR3 DNA is TGTGCCAGCAGTGAAAAGGCAGGGGAATACTACGAGCAGTACTTC. Translating gives CASSEKAGEYYEQYF.

In its sample, this clonotype was seen a few times. The J gene is TRBJ2-5, the V gene TRBV29-1, with D perhaps matching TRBD1 or TRBD2 (7 bases each). Between the trimmed V and J ends, which lost 7 bases and 3 bases, there was a span of 15 bases. The CDR3 is made up of 13 amino acids. Per germline, CDR1 SQVTM and CDR2 ANQGSEA. In DNA form, the CDR3 reads TGCAGCGCCCAGGGGGGGGTGGAAGAGACCCAGTACTTC. It codes for CSAQGGVEETQYF.

V gene TRBV3-1 combines with J gene TRBJ2-7; D is ambiguous. CDR3 length equals 16 residues. Germline V gives CDR1 LGHDT, CDR2 YNNKEL (reference sequence). The V end lost 0 bases, the J end lost 5 bases, and 17 bases lay between the germline ends. The CDR3 bases are TGTGCCAGCAGCCAAGATCAATCAGACCCGACCCACGAGCAGTACTTC. It is translated as CASSQDQSDPTHEQYF.